This T cell receptor (beta chain) was profiled in a study of blood T cell repertoires in COVID-19. About the research overall: Both acute and convalescent COVID-19 samples were obtained from the United States, Italy and Spain. T cells, B-cell-depleted T cells, or PBMCs supplied cDNA or gDNA.

Germline V gene lookup returns CDR1 LGHNA and CDR2 YSLEER. This CDR3 is built from 16 residues. After removal of 1 base from V and 2 bases from J, the junction contained 4 bases not matched to a gene. Per the study methods: For nucleated cells, counts were estimated from reference gene primer amplification. Profiled with immunoSEQ multiplex PCR; TCRdb holds only in-frame clones, not every one. The DNA was the basis for D and trimming; V, J and clone size are from that table. The sample holds some 140,000 clones, 70% to 85% seen once. The V and J genes are TRBV4-3 and TRBJ1-4; 7 positions match TRBD1. Sequenced input: peripheral blood. The TCR was taken from a woman at least 80 years old with acute or convalescent COVID-19. CDR3 sequence reads: CASSQGQGGTNEKLFF. The CDR3 DNA sequence: TGCGCCAGCAGCCAAGGACAGGGTGGGACTAATGAAAAACTGTTTTTT.